This TCR beta chain was retrieved from a study of regulatory dendritic cells for organ transplantation. Study outcomes and limitations: Memory CD8+ T cells were the most oligoclonal; naive cells were highly diverse. Memory CD8+ clonal expansion seemed more limited with regulatory than mature dendritic cells.

Clones were read by immunoSEQ multiplex PCR, and TCRdb kept only the in-frame ones, dropping some. This table has about 21,000 clones, over 75% appearing once. About this clone: Antigen: not known.

Allogeneic regulatory or mature dendritic cells were co-cultured for 4 to 6 days with CFSE-labeled sorted T cells at 1:10. The sequencing sample was made of naive CD4+ T cells from blood cultured with dendritic cells. The subset: CD45RA+ naive T cells. This TCR was sampled from a human donor in good health.

The CDR3 nucleotides read TGTGCCTGGGCCCTGGACAGGGGAAATTCACCCCTCCACTTT. Its protein product is CAWALDRGNSPLHF. This chain uses TRBV30 with TRBJ1-6; TRBD1 aligns across 9 bases. The CDR3 spans 14 residues. The J segment lost 7 bases and the V segment lost 5 bases, leaving 6 bases of the junction unmatched. Germline-derived CDR1 and CDR2 are GTSNPN and SVGIG (reference sequence).